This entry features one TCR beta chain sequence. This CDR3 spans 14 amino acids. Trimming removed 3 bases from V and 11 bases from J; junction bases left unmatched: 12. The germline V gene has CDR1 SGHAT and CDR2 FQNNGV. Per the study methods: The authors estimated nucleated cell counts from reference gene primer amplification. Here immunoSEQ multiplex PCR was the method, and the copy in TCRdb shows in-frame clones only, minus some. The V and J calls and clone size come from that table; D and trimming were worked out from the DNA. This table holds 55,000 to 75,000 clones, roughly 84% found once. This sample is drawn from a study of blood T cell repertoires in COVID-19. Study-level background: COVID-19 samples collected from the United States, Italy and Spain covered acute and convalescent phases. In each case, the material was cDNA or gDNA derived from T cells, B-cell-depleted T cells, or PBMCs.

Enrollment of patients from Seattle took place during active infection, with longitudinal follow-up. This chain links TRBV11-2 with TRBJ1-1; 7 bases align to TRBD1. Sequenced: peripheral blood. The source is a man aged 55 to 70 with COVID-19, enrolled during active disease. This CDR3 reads CASSFTDRDGSAFF. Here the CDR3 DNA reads TGTGCCAGCAGCTTCACCGACAGGGACGGTTCGGCTTTCTTT.